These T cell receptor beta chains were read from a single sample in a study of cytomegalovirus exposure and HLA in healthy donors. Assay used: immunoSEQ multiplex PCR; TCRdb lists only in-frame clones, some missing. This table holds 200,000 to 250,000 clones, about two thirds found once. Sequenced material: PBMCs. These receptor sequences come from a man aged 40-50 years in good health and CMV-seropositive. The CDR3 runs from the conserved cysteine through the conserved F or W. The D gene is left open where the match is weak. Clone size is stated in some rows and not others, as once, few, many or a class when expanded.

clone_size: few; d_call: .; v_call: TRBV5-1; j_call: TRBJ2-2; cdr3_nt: TGCGCCAGCAGCTTGGATGGGGGGACCGGGGAGCTGTTTTTT; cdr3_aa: CASSLDGGTGELFF
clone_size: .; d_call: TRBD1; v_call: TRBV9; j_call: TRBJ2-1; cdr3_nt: TGTGCCAGCAGCGTAGGACAGGGGGCTTCCTACAATGAGCAGTTCTTC; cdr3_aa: CASSVGQGASYNEQFF
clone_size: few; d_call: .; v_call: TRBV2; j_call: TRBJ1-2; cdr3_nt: TGTGCCAGCACCCCGCGGGGGGGCTACACCTTC; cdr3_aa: CASTPRGGYTF
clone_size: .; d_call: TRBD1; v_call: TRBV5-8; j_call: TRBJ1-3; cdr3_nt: TGTGCCAGCAGCTTGGGATCTGCAGGGGGTGGAAACACCATATATTTT; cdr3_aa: CASSLGSAGGGNTIYF
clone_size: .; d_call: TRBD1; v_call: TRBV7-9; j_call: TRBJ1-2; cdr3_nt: TGTGCCAGCAGTCGACAGGGGGCGGTTGGCTACACCTTC; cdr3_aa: CASSRQGAVGYTF
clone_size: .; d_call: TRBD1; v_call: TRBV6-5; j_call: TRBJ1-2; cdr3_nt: TGTGCCAGCAGTCCGACAGGGGGAGGCTATGGCTACACCTTC; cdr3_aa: CASSPTGGGYGYTF
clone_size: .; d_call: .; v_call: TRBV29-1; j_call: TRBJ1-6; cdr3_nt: TGCAGCTTTTGTCCGTCGCCCACTCACTTT; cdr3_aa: CSFCPSPTHF
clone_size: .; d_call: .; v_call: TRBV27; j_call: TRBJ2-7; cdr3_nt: TGTGCCAGCAGTTTGGCGGGGTCCGGCTCCGAGCAGTACTTC; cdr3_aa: CASSLAGSGSEQYF
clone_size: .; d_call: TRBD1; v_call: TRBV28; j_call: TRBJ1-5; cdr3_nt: TGTGCCAGCAGTTTGGCAGGGACAGGGGGACAGCCCCAGCATTTT; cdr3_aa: CASSLAGTGGQPQHF
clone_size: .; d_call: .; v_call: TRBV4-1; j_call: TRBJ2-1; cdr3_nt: TGCGCCAGCAGCCAAGACAGGGGAGCCTACAATGAGCAGTTCTTC; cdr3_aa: CASSQDRGAYNEQFF
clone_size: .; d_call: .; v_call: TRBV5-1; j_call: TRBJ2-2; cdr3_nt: TGCGCCAGCAGCTTCGCAGGGTCGAACACCGGGGAGCTGTTTTTT; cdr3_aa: CASSFAGSNTGELFF
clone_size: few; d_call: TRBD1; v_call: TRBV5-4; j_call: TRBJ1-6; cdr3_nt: TGTGCCAGCAGTCGTGAGGGGGCGCGGGTCAATTCACCCCTCCACTTT; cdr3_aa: CASSREGARVNSPLHF
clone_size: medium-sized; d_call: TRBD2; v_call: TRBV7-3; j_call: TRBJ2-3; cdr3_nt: TGTGCCAGCAGCGTAGGAGCGGGGGGATCACATGATACGCAGTATTTT; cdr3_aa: CASSVGAGGSHDTQYF
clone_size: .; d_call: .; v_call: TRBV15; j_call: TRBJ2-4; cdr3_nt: TGTGCCACCAGCAGCGATCAGGGTTTTGATCGCATTCAGTACTTC; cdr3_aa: CATSSDQGFDRIQYF
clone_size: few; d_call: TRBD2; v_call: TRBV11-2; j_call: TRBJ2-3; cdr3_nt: TGTGCCAGCAGCTCTACTAGCGGGGGGGCCTATTTT; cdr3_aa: CASSSTSGGAYF
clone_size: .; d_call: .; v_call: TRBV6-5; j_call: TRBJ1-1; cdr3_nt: TGTGCCAGCAGTACCGGGACAACGAACACTGAAGCTTTCTTT; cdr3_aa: CASSTGTTNTEAFF
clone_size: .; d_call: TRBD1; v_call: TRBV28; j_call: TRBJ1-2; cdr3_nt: TGTGCCAGCAGTTTCGGGACAGACTATGGCTACACCTTC; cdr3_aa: CASSFGTDYGYTF
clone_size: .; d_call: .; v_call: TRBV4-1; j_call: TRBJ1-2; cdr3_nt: TGCGCCAGCAGCCAAGATGGGCCTGAAGGGAGTTATGGCTACACCTTC; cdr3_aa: CASSQDGPEGSYGYTF
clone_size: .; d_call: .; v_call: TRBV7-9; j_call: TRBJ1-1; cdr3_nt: TGTGCCAGCAGCTTAGGACAGTGGGTTGGAACCACTGAAGCTTTCTTT; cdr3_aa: CASSLGQWVGTTEAFF
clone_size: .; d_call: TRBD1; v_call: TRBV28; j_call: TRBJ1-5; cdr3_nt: TGTGCCAGCAGTCCGGACAGGGCCTACAATCAGCCCCAGCATTTT; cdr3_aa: CASSPDRAYNQPQHF
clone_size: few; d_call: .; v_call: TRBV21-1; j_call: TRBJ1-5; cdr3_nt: TGTGCCAGCAGCAAAATCGCTTTGTTGGGTCCGCAGGGAAGAATTAATCAGCCCCAGCATTTT; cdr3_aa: CASSKIALLGPQGRINQPQHF
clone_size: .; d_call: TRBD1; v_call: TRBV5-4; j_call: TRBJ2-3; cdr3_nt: TGTGCCAGCAGCTCCCTAGGACAGGGGGCAACAGATACGCAGTATTTT; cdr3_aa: CASSSLGQGATDTQYF